This T cell receptor (beta chain) appears in the sequencing data of a study of graft-versus-host responses after intestinal transplantation. Overall study: Grafts were multivisceral, liver-intestinal, or isolated intestinal. Recipients uniformly received anti-thymocyte globulin induction, followed by tacrolimus and steroids for about three years. General study findings and limits: GvH clones were found in recipient marrow; some appeared first in ileum or blood. The highest levels of circulating GvH clones went along with early declines in HvG clones after transplant.

TCRdb's table, derived via immunoSEQ multiplex PCR, lists solely in-frame clones and lacks some. The table includes about 51,000 clones, more than 80% detected once. Regarding this clone: Its specificity is not known.

Sequenced material: unstimulated CD4+ T cells sorted from spleen or lymph node cells, taken before transplant. The sequence was obtained from a human donor who was the organ donor for an intestinal transplant.

CDR3 sequence: CASSLLRTDTKHNEQFF. The CDR3 bases are TGTGCCAGTAGTCTGCTCCGCACAGATACAAAACACAATGAGCAGTTCTTC. J is TRBJ2-1 and V is TRBV19, with no clear D. The CDR3 is 17 amino acids. The germline V gene has CDR1 LNHDA and CDR2 SQIVND (reference sequence). Trimming removed 5 bases from V and 5 bases from J, with 22 bases in between.